This TCR beta chain was sequenced in a study of STAT3 mutations in large granular lymphocyte leukemia. Study information: Canonical activating STAT3 mutations were detected in roughly half of the longitudinally sequenced T-LGLL patients. The study, taken as a whole, reports: After therapy, about 35% of the 18 patients switched clonotypes, all new clones STAT3 wild type. Some patients had dominant TCR clones larger than their STAT3 mutant burden. At least one immunodominant TCR beta clonotype appeared in every T-cell large granular lymphocyte leukemia patient. A small but highly pathogenic clone may have been missed.

Sequencing used immunoSEQ multiplex PCR; TCRdb keeps in-frame clones, though not all of them. The sample has some 10,000 clones; roughly 91% are singletons. This CDR3 contains 13 residues. J gave up 6 bases and V 0 bases, and 2 bases lay outside the gene matches. Germline CDR1 reads SGHRS; CDR2 reads YFSETQ. Comment on this clone: The antigen is undetermined.

The sample taken for sequencing was peripheral blood mononuclear cells. The sequence was obtained from a man in his sixties with T-cell large granular lymphocyte leukemia. Some clones in this sample may be carry-over from other donors' samples. The genes are TRBV5-1 and TRBJ2-7; 8 bases map to TRBD1. As DNA, the CDR3 is TGCGCCAGCAGCTTGGGACAGGGGTTCGAGCAGTACTTC. Protein product: CASSLGQGFEQYF. Full variable domain (rest looked up from reference TRBV5-1 and TRBJ2-7): KAGVTQTPRYLIKTRGQQVTLSCSPISGHRSVSWYQQTPGQGLQFLFEYFSETQRNKGNFPGRFSGRQFSNSRSEMNVSTLELGDSALYLCASSLGQGFEQYFGPGTRLTVT.